This T cell receptor (beta chain) was identified during a study of T cell changes during pregnancy in multiple sclerosis. The CDR3 spans 14 residues. V was clipped by 4 bases and J by 4 bases; unmatched bases: 2. Germline V gene data show CDR1 as SGDLS and CDR2 as YYNGEE. Clones were read by immunoSEQ multiplex PCR, and TCRdb kept only the in-frame ones, dropping some. The sample carries 35,000 to 40,000 clones, around nine tenths recorded once. The receptor comes from a female donor in good health, enrolled as a control in a pregnancy study. Sequences were derived from peripheral blood, sampled in the third trimester of pregnancy. The chain combines TRBV9 with TRBJ1-3, with 10 bases fitting TRBD1. The CDR3 sequence: CASSRDRGGNTIYF. The CDR3 DNA reads TGTGCCAGCAGCCGGGACAGGGGAGGAAACACCATATATTTT.